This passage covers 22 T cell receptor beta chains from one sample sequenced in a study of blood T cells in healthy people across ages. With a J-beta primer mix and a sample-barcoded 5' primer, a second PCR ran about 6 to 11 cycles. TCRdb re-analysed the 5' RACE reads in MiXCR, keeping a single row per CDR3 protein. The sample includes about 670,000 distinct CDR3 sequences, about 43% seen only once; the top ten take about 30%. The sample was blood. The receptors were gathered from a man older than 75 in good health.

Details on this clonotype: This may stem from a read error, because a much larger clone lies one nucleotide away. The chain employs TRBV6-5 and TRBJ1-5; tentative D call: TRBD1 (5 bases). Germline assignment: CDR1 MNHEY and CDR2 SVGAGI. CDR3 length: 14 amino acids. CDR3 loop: CAGSRLSGDQPQHF. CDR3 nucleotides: TGTGCCGGCAGTCGCCTGTCGGGGGATCAGCCCCAGCATTTT.

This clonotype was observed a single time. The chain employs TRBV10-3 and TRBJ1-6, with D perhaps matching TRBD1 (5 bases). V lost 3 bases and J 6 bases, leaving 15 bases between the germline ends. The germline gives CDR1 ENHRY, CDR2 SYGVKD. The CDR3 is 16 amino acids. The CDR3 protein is CAISDDRLTPNSPLHF. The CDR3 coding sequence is TGTGCCATCAGTGACGACAGACTTACCCCTAATTCACCCCTCCACTTT.

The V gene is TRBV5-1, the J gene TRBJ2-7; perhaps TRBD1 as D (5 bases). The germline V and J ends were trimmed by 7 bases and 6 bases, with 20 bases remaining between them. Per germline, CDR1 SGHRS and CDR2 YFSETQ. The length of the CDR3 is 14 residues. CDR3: CASHRGQGLFEQYF. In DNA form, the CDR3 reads TGCGCCAGCCATAGGGGCCAGGGTCTTTTCGAGCAGTACTTC.

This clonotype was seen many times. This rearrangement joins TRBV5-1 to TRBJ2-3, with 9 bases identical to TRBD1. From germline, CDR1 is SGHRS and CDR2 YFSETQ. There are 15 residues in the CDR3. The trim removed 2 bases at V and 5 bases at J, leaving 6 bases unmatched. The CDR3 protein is CASSLPGQGIDTQYF. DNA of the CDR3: TGCGCCAGCAGCTTACCGGGACAGGGCATAGATACGCAGTATTTT. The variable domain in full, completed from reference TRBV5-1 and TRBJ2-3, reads KAGVTQTPRYLIKTRGQQVTLSCSPISGHRSVSWYQQTPGQGLQFLFEYFSETQRNKGNFPGRFSGRQFSNSRSEMNVSTLELGDSALYLCASSLPGQGIDTQYFGPGTRLTVL.

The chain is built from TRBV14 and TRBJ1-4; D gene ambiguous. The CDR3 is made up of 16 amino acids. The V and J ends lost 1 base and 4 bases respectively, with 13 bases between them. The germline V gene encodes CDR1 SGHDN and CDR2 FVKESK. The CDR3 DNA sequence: TGTGCCAGCAGCCAAGGACTAGTGGGGATTAATGAAAAACTGTTTTTT. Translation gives CASSQGLVGINEKLFF.

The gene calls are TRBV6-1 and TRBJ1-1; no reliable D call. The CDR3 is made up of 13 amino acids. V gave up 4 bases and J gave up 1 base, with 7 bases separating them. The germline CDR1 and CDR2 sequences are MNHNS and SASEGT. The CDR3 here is CASSGITNTEAFF. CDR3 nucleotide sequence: TGTGCCAGCAGTGGGATCACGAACACTGAAGCTTTCTTT.

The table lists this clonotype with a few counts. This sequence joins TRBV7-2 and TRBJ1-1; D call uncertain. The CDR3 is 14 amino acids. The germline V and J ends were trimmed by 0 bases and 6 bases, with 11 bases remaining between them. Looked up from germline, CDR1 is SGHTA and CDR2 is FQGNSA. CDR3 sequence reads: CASSLATLYAEAFF. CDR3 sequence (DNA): TGTGCCAGCAGCTTAGCCACCTTATACGCTGAAGCTTTCTTT.

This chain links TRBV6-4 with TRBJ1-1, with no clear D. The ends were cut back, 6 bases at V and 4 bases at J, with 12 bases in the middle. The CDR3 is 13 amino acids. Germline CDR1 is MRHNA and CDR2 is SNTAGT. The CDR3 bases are TGTGCCAGCAGAGAGACAACAAGCACTGAAGCTTTCTTT. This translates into CASRETTSTEAFF.

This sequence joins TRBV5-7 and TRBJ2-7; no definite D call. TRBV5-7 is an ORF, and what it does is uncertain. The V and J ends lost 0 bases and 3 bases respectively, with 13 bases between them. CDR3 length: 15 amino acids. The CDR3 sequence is CASSLGREHYYEQYF. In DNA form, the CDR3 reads TGTGCCAGCAGCTTGGGACGCGAACATTACTACGAGCAGTACTTC.

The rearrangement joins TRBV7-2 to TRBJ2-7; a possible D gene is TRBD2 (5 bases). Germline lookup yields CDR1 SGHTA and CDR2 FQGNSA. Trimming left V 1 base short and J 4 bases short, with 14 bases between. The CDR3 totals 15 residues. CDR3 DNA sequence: TGTGCCAGCAGCTTAGTCGTGAGGGCATGGTACGAGCAGTACTTC. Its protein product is CASSLVVRAWYEQYF. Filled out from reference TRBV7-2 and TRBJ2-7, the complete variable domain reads GAGVSQSPSNKVTEKGKDVELRCDPISGHTALYWYRQSLGQGLEFLIYFQGNSAPDKSGLPSDRFSAERTGGSVSTLTIQRTQQEDSAVYLCASSLVVRAWYEQYFGPGTRLTVT.

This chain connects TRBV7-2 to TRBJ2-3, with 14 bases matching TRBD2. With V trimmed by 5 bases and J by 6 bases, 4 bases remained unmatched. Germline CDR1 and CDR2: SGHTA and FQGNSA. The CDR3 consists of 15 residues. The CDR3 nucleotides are TGTGCCAGCAGCACCCGGACTAGCGGGGGGGATACGCAGTATTTT. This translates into CASSTRTSGGDTQYF.

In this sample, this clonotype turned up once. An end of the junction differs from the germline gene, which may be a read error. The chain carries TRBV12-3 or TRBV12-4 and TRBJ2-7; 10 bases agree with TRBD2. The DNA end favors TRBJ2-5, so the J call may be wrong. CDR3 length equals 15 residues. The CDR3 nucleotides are TGTGCCGGCAGACTAGGACTAGCGGTTGGAGAGACCCAGTACTTC. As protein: CAGRLGLAVGETQYF.

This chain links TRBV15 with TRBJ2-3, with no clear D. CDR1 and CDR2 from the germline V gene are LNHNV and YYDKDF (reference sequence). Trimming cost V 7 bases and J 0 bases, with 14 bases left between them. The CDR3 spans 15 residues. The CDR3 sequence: CATKGGSTSTDTQYF. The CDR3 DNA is TGTGCCACCAAAGGCGGTTCGACTAGCACAGATACGCAGTATTTT.

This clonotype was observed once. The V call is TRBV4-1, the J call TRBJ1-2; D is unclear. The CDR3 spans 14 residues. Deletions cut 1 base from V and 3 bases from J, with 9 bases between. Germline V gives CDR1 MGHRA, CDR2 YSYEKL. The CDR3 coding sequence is TGCGCCAGCAGCCAAGTGGGCAGCTACTATGGCTACACCTTC. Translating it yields CASSQVGSYYGYTF.

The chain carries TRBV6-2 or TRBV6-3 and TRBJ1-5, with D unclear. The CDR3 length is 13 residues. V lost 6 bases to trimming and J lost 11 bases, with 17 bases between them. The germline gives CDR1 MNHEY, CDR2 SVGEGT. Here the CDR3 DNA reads TGTGCCAGCAGACCGACCGTACTCAGAGCCCAGCATTTT. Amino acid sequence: CASRPTVLRAQHF.

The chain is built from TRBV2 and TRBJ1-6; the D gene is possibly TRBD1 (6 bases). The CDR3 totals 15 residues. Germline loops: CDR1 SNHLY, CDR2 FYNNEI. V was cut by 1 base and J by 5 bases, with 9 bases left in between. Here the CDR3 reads CASSEVGGHNSPLHF. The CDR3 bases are TGTGCCAGCAGTGAAGTGGGGGGCCATAATTCACCCCTCCACTTT.

The DNA for the CDR3 is TGCGCCAGCAGCTTGACGGGAGGGCCGAATGAGCAGTTCTTC. As protein: CASSLTGGPNEQFF. The rearrangement uses TRBV5-1 and TRBJ2-1; 8 bases align to TRBD2. Germline CDR1 SGHRS, CDR2 YFSETQ. This CDR3 is 14 amino acids long. Germline trimming cut 1 base from V and 7 bases from J; bases unmatched to any gene: 4.

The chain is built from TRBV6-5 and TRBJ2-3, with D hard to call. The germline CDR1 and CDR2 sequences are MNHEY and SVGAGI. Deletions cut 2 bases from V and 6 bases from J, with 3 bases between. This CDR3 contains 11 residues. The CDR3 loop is CASSYRDTQYF. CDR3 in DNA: TGTGCCAGCAGTTACAGGGATACGCAGTATTTT.

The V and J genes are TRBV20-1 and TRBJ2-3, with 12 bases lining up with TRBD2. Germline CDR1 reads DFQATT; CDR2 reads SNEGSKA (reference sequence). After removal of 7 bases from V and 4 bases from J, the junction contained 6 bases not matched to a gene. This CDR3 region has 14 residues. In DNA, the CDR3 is TGCAGTGGGGCTAGCGGGAGGGATTCAGATACGCAGTATTTT. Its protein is CSGASGRDSDTQYF.

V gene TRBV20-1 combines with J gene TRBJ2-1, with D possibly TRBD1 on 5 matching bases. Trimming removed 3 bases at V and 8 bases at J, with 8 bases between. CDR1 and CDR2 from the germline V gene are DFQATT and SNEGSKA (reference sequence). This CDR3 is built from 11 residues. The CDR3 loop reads CSARKGYEQFF. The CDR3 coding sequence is TGCAGTGCTAGGAAGGGGTATGAGCAGTTCTTC.

CDR3 sequence (DNA): TGTGCCAGCAGTGGACAGGACATCCAAGAGACCCAGTACTTC. Translation: CASSGQDIQETQYF. The genes are TRBV12-3 or TRBV12-4 and TRBJ2-5, with 7 bases lining up with TRBD1. The length of the CDR3 is 14 residues. With V trimmed by 5 bases and J by 1 base, 4 bases remained unmatched.

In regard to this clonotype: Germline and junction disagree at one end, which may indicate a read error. The CDR3 sequence: CASNQERRARTSGGETQYF. DNA for the CDR3: TGTGCCAGCAACCAAGAGAGGCGGGCCAGGACTAGCGGGGGGGAGACCCAGTACTTC. The rearrangement uses TRBV3-1 and TRBJ2-7; TRBD2 matches at 14 bases. The assigned J gene may be wrong: the sequence end matches TRBJ2-5 better. Germline-derived CDR1 and CDR2 are LGHDT and YNNKEL (reference sequence). The CDR3 spans 19 residues.